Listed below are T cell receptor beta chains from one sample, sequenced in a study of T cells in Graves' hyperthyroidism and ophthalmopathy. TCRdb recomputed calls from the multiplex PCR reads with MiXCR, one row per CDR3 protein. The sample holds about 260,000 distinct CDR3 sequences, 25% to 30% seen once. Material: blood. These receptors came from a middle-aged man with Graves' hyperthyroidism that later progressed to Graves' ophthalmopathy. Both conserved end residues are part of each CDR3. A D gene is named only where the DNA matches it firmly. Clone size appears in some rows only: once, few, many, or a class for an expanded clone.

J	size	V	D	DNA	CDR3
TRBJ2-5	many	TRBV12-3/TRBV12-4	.	TGTGCCAGCAGTTTATCGGGAAAGAAGAAGACCCAGTACTTC	CASSLSGKKKTQYF
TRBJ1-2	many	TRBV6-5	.	TGTGCCAGCAGTTACTACTCGGGGAATGGCTACACCTTC	CASSYYSGNGYTF
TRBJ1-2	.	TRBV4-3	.	TGCGCCAGCAGCCAAGAGGCAGGGGTCCCCTACGGCCTCTATGGCTACACCTTC	CASSQEAGVPYGLYGYTF
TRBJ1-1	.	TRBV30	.	TGTGCCTGGAGTGTACTCGGGGAAGGGAACACTGAAGCTTTCTTT	CAWSVLGEGNTEAFF
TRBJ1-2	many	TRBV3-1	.	TGTGCCAGCAGTACCCAGCTCTATGGCTACACCTTC	CASSTQLYGYTF
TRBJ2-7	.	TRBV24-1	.	TGTGCCACCAGTGCCACGGACAGCAACGAGCAGTACTTC	CATSATDSNEQYF
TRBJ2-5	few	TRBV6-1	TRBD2	TGTGCCAGCAGCATTAGCGGGAGAAGTGGGACCCAGTACTTC	CASSISGRSGTQYF
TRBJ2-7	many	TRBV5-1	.	TGCGCCAGCAGCTCGAACGGTTTCTACGAGCAGTACTTC	CASSSNGFYEQYF
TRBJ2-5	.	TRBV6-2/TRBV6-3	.	TGTGCCAGCAGGATGGACTTCTCGGGGGAGACCCAGTACTTC	CASRMDFSGETQYF
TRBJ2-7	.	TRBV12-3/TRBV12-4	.	TGTGCCAGCAGACGGGACACAACCTACGAGCAGTACTTC	CASRRDTTYEQYF
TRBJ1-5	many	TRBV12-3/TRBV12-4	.	TGTGCCAGCGGACAACCGGGACGGAACAATCAGCCCCAGCATTTT	CASGQPGRNNQPQHF
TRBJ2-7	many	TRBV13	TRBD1	TGTGCCAGCAGCTTGAGGGACAGGGGGCCCCACGAGCAGTACTTC	CASSLRDRGPHEQYF
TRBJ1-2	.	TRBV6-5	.	TGTGCCAGCAGTTACGGGACAAGACTGCTAGGCTACACCTTC	CASSYGTRLLGYTF
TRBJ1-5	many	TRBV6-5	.	TGTGCCAGCCAGTTGACACAGGGAGGGAAGCCCCAGCATTTT	CASQLTQGGKPQHF
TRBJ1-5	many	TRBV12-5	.	TGTGCTAGTGGGCTAAGAGGGGCTGGCAATCAGCCCCAGCATTTT	CASGLRGAGNQPQHF
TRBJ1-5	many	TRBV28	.	TGTGCCAGCAGTTTATCGTGGGAGCCCCAGCATTTT	CASSLSWEPQHF
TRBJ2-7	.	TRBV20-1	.	TGCAGTGGTAAGAGCCTGAGCTCCTACGAGCAGTACTTC	CSGKSLSSYEQYF
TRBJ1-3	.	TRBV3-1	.	TGTGCCAGCAGCCAGCCGGAGGGTGGAAACACCATATATTTT	CASSQPEGGNTIYF
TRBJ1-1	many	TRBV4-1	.	TGCGCCAGCAGCCAAGATCCGAATCTGGTTGCTTTCTTT	CASSQDPNLVAFF
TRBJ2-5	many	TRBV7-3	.	TGTGCCAGCAGCTTAAAGGCCCGGGAAGAGACCCAGTACTTC	CASSLKAREETQYF
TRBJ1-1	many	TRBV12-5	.	TGTGCTAGTGGGCAAGGCAGGGGAGGCACTGAAGCTTTCTTT	CASGQGRGGTEAFF
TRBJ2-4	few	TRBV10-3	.	TGTGCCATCAGTGGAGGAGGGTTAGCCAAAAACATTCAGTACTTC	CAISGGGLAKNIQYF
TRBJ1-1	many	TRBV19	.	TGTGCCAGCGCCTGGGCAGGGACCCCCGGTGAAGCTTTCTTT	CASAWAGTPGEAFF
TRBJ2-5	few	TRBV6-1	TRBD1	TGTGCCAGCCGTCGGCCTGGGACAGAACAAGAGACCCAGTACTTC	CASRRPGTEQETQYF
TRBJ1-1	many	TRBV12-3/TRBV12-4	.	TGTGCCAGCAGTCCGACAGCCAACACTGAAGCTTTCTTT	CASSPTANTEAFF
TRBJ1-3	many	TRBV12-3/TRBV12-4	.	TGTGCCAGCAGTTTAAACAGGGTCTCTGGAAACACCATATATTTT	CASSLNRVSGNTIYF
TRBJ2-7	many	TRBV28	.	TGTGCCAGCAGCTTCAACCTTAGAGGTCTCGACTCCTACGAGCAGTACTTC	CASSFNLRGLDSYEQYF
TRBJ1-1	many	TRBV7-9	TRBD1	TGTGCCAGCAGCCGACAGGGGGCTGCGAACACTGAAGCTTTCTTT	CASSRQGAANTEAFF
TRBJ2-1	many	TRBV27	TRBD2	TGTGCCAGCAGCCGGACTAGCGGAAACAATGAGCAGTTCTTC	CASSRTSGNNEQFF